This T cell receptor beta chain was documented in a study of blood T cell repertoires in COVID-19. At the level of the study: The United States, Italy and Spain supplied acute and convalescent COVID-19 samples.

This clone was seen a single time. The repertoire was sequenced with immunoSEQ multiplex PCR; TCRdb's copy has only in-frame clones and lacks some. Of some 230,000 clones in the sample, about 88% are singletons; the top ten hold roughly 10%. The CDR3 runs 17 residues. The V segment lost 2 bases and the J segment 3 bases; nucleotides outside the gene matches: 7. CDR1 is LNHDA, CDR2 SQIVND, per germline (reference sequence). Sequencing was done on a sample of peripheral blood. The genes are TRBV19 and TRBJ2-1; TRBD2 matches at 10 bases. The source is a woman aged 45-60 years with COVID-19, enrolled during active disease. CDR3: CASSITASGGLYNEQFF. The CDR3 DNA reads TGTGCCAGTAGTATAACGGCTAGCGGGGGCCTCTACAATGAGCAGTTCTTC. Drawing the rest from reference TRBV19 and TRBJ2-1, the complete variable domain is DGGITQSPKYLFRKEGQNVTLSCEQNLNHDAMYWYRQDPGQGLRLIYYSQIVNDFQKGDIAEGYSVSREKKESFPLTVTSAQKNPTAFYLCASSITASGGLYNEQFFGPGTRLTVL.